The entry below describes one TCR beta chain. Which antigen it targets is not known. No much larger clone is present one base from it, and per-base qualities are unavailable. This record belongs to a study of shared clonotypes between healthy human individuals (dated by TCRdb to the early 2020s). Notes on the research overall: Three men and a couple of women, aged 18 to 49 years, made up the cohort. For each donor, three plates each were used for CD4 naive and CD4 memory, two plates were used for CD8 naive, and one plate was used for CD8 memory. To estimate repertoire size and how much clonotype sharing occurs between individuals, the study deeply sequenced the blood TCR repertoires of five healthy adults. Different laboratories and diverse techniques were used to prepare libraries and sequence TCR repertoires, to increase sequencing depth and limit assay-specific biases. Each donor's leukapheresis produced roughly between roughly 0.94 and 9.5 billion PBMCs. Overall study results and their limits: Because the study included only a small number of donors, the genetic and exposure-history diversity represented was limited. Clonotypes shared by all four sorted-subset donors showed higher generation probabilities than non-shared clonotypes. Based on pairwise subsampling, the degree of clonotype sharing among donors was expected to be affected by sequencing depth. Naive subsets generally had larger estimated clonotype richness than memory subsets did. Rarefaction of sorted-subset datasets indicated incomplete sequencing despite the large sequencing depth. When a handful of donors were compared, the shared fraction of clonotypes was around 5% for naive CD4, over 3% for naive CD8, roughly 2.5% for memory CD4, and 0.35% to 0.5% for memory CD8. Sampling was limited to blood, and TCR repertoires in tissue likely differ from TCR repertoires in blood.

Taken from cysteine to phenylalanine, the CDR3 has 13 residues. Just CDR3 DNA is preserved here, 39 bases in frame from base 1. Via the germline V gene (reference sequence), CDR1 is SEHNR and CDR2 FQNEAQ. Between the V and J ends, shortened by 6 bases and 5 bases respectively, the junction contains 11 bases. TCR CDR3 regions were amplified from genomic DNA by multiplex PCR using the deep immunoSEQ assay. For each cell subset, the extracted genomic DNA was distributed evenly across all wells of several immunoSEQ 96-well plates, and each plate served as one replicate. For sorted subsets, around 0.2 ug genomic DNA, equal to some 28,000 T cell genomes, was loaded into each replicate PCR. The purified libraries were quantified using a Qubit 3.0 fluorometer, sized with a Bioanalyzer 2100, and then quantified again using the KAPA Library Quantification kit. Every immunoSEQ 96-well plate was sequenced on a dedicated single-read 150-cycle Illumina NextSeq 550 flow cell. Under the source paper's analysis protocol: Because only junctional sequences without quality scores were contained in the immunoSEQ output, filtering matching that applied to full-length reads could not be performed. To assign V/J genes and CDR3, sequences were annotated against IMGT germline references using PyIR, a Python wrapper for IgBLAST v1.9. Reads were filtered out if the reads had weak V/J assignments (E-value above 1e-6), no CDR3, stop codons, out-of-frame junctions, or ambiguous translated residues. V3J clonotypes were defined by identical inferred V gene, J gene, and CDR3 amino acid sequence. Percentage overlap between repertoires was computed as shared unique clonotypes divided by the size of the smaller repertoire. Repertoire richness was assessed with RTK rarefaction, the Chao1 estimator, and Recon v2.1 estimates of unobserved clonotypes. For all TCRbeta clonotypes obtained by the gDNA method from four donors, generation probabilities were computed with OLGA. The source is immuneACCESS, and TCRdb retained only in-frame sequences with V and J called. Part of the clones is not carried over; for the studies checked, unresolved V genes explain less than half of this, and the remainder is unexplained. V and J calls and clone size are those listed in that table; D and trimming were worked out from the DNA. This sample holds about 110,000 clones; about 63% were observed only once. 24% of the sample is in the top ten clones.

Donors were healthy HIV-negative adults with no recently reported acute infections or vaccinations. Every donor was a Caucasian adult residing in Nashville, Tennessee, USA. CD8 memory samples were composed of magnetically selected CD45RO+ cells combined with CCR7-negative CD45RA+ effector memory (TemRA) cells. After blood collection by leukapheresis, PBMCs were isolated using Ficoll-Histopaque density gradient centrifugation and then cryopreserved in the vapor phase of liquid nitrogen. Analytical flow cytometry was used to check the purity and quantity of each magnetically sorted T cell population. Each sorted fraction had its genomic DNA isolated and then quantified by UV absorbance on a Nanodrop 2000c.

The sample taken for sequencing was memory CD8+ T cells sorted from blood. The meaning of the sample's cell subset or site label: CD45RO+ cells pooled with CCR7-negative TemRA cells. The rearrangement joined TRBV7-9 to TRBJ2-1; perhaps TRBD1 is the D gene, with 6 bases matching. The receptor was derived from a woman in her thirties in good health. Read as DNA, the sequence is TGTGCCAGCAGAAACGGACAGCACAATGAGCAGTTCTTC. Protein translation: CASRNGQHNEQFF.